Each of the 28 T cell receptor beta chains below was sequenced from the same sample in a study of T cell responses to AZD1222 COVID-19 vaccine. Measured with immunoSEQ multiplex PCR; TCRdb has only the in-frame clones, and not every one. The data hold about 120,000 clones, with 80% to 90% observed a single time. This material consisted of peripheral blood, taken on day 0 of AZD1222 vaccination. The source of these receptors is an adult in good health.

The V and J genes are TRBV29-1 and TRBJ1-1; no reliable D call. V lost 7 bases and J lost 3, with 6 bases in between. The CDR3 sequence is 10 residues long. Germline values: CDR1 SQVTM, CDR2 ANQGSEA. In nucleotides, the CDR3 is TGCAGCGCCCTTCACACTGAAGCTTTCTTT. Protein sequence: CSALHTEAFF.

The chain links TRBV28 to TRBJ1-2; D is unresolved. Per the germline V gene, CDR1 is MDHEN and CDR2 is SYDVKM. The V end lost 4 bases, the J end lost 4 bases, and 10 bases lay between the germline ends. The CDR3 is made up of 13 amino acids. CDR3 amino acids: CASSSPGPYGYTF. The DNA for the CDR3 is TGTGCCAGCAGTTCCCCCGGGCCCTATGGCTACACCTTC.

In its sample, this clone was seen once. The CDR3: CASRSVANTIYF. In DNA form, the CDR3 reads TGTGCCAGCAGATCGGTGGCAAACACCATATATTTT. The chain carries TRBV28 and TRBJ1-3, with D hard to call. Trimming left V 6 bases short and J 6 bases short, with 9 bases between. The CDR3 has 12 residues. The germline CDR1 and CDR2 sequences are MDHEN and SYDVKM.

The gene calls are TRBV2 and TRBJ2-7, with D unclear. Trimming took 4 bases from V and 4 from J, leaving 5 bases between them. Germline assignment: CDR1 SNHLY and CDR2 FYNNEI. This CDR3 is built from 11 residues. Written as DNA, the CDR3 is TGTGCCAGCAGTGGTAGGTACGAGCAGTACTTC. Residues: CASSGRYEQYF. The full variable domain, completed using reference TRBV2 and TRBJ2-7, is EPEVTQTPSHQVTQMGQEVILRCVPISNHLYFYWYRQILGQKVEFLVSFYNNEISEKSEIFDDQFSVERPDGSNFTLKIRSTKLEDSAMYFCASSGRYEQYFGPGTRLTVT.

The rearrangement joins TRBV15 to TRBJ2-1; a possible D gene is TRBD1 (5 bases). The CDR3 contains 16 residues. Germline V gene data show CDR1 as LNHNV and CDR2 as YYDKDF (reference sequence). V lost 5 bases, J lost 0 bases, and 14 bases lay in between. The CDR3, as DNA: TGTGCCACCAGCTTAAGTACAGGCGGCTCCTACAATGAGCAGTTCTTC. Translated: CATSLSTGGSYNEQFF.

CDR3 protein: CASSQQGNTEAFF. CDR3 in DNA: TGTGCCAGCAGCCAACAGGGTAACACTGAAGCTTTCTTT. The V call is TRBV27, the J call TRBJ1-1, with D perhaps matching TRBD1 (6 bases). The germline V gene has CDR1 MNHEY and CDR2 SMNVEV (reference sequence). Deletions cut 6 bases from V and 2 bases from J, with 10 bases between. The CDR3 covers 13 residues.

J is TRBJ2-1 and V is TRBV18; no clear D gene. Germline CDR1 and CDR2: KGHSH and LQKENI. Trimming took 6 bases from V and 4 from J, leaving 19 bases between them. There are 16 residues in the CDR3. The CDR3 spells CASSPPGALRYNEQFF. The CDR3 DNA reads TGTGCCAGCTCGCCTCCCGGAGCGCTGAGGTACAATGAGCAGTTCTTC.

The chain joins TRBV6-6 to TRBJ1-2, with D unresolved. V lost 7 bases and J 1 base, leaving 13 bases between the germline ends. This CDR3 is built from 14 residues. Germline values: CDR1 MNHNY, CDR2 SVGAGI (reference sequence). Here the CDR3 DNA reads TGTGCCAGCACCTACCCTGACATTAACTATGGCTACACCTTC. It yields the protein CASTYPDINYGYTF.

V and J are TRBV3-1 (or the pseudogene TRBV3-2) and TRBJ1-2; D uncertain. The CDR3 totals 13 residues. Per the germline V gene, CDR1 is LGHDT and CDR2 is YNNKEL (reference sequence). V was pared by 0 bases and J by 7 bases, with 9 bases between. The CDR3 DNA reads TGTGCCAGCAGCCAAGACGCCGACGGTGGCTACACCTTC. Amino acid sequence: CASSQDADGGYTF.

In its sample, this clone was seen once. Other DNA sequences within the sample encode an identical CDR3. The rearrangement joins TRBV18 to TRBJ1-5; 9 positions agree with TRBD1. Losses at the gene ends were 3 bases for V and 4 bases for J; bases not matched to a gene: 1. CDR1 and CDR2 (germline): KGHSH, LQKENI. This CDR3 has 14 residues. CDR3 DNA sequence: TGTGCCAGCTCACCGGGACAGGGTAATCAGCCCCAGCATTTT. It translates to CASSPGQGNQPQHF.

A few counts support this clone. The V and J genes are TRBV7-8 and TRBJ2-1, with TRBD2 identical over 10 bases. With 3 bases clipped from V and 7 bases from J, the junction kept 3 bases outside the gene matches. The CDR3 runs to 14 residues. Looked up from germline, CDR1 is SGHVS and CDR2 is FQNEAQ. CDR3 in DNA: TGTGCCAGCAGCTTCAGCGGGAGGGGAAATGAGCAGTTCTTC. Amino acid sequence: CASSFSGRGNEQFF.

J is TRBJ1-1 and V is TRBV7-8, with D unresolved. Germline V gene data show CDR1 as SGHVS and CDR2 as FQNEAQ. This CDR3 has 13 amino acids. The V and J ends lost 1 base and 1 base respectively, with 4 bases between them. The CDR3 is CASSLVGNTEAFF. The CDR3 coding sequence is TGTGCCAGCAGCTTAGTAGGGAACACTGAAGCTTTCTTT.

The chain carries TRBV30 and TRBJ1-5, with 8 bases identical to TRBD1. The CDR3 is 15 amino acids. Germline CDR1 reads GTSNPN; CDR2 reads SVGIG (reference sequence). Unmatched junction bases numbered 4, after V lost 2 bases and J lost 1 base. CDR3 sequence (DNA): TGTGCCTGGAGTCCAGGGGGCTGGAGCAATCAGCCCCAGCATTTT. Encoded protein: CAWSPGGWSNQPQHF.

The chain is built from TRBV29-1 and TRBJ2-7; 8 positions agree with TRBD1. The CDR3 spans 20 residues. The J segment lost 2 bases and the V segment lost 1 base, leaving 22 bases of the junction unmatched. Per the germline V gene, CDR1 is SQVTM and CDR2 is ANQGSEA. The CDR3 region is CSVEAATDRASGPITYEQYF. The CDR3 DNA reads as TGCAGCGTTGAAGCGGCGACGGACAGGGCTTCTGGGCCGATCACCTACGAGCAGTACTTC.

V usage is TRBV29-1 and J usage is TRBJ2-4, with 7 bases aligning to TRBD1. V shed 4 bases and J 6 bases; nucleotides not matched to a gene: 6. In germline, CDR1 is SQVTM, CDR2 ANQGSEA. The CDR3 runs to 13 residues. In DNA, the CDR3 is TGCAGCGTTGGGACAGGCCTAGGAAACATTCAGTACTTC. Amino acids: CSVGTGLGNIQYF.

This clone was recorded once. CDR3 sequence reads: CASSLGLNTEAFF. CDR3 DNA: TGTGCCAGTAGTTTAGGGTTGAACACTGAAGCTTTCTTT. The chain joins TRBV19 to TRBJ1-1; D is undetermined. Germline V gene sequence: CDR1 LNHDA, CDR2 SQIVND (reference sequence). This CDR3 has 13 residues. Trimming removed 5 bases from V and 0 bases from J, with 7 bases in between.

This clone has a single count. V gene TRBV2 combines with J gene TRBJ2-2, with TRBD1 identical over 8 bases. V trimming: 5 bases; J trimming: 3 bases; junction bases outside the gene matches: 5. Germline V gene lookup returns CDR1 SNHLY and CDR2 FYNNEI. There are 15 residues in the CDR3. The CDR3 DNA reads TGTGCCAGCAGTCCCCCGGACAGGGACACCGGGGAGCTGTTTTTT. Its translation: CASSPPDRDTGELFF.

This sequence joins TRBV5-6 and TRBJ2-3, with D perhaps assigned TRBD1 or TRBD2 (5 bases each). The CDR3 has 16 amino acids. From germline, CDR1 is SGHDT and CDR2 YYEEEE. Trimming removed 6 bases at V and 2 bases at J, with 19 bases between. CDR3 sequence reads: CASNLRGRDNTDTQYF. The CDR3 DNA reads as TGTGCCAGCAACTTACGGGGACGGGATAACACAGATACGCAGTATTTT.

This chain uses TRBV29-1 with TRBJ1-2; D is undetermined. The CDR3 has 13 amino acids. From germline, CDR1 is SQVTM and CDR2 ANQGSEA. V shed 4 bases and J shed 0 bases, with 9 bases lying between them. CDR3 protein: CSVAEESNYGYTF. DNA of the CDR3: TGCAGCGTTGCGGAGGAGTCTAACTATGGCTACACCTTC.

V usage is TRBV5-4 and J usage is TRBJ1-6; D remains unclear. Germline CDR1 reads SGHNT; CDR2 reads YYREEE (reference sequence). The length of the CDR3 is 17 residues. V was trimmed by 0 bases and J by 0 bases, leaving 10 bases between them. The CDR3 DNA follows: TGTGCCAGCAGCTTGGGGACCGCGAGCTCCTATAATTCACCCCTCCACTTT. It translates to CASSLGTASSYNSPLHF.

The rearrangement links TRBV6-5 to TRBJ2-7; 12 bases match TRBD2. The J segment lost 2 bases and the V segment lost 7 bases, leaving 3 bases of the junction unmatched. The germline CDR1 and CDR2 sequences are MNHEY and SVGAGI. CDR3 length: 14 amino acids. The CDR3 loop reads CASTRLAGAYEQYF. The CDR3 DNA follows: TGTGCCAGCACCCGACTAGCGGGAGCCTACGAGCAGTACTTC.

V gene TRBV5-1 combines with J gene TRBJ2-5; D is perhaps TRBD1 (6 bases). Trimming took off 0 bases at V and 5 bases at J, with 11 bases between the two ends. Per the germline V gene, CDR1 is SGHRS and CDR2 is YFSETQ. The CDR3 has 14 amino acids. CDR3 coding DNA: TGCGCCAGCAGCTTGGTTGCCAGGGGTGAGACCCAGTACTTC. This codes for CASSLVARGETQYF. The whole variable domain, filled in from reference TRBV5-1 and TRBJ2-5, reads KAGVTQTPRYLIKTRGQQVTLSCSPISGHRSVSWYQQTPGQGLQFLFEYFSETQRNKGNFPGRFSGRQFSNSRSEMNVSTLELGDSALYLCASSLVARGETQYFGPGTRLLVL.

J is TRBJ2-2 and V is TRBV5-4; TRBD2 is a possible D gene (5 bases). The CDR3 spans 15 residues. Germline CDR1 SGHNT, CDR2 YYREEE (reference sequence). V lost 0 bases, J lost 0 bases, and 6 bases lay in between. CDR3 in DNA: TGTGCCAGCAGCTTGGCGCGGGCGAACACCGGGGAGCTGTTTTTT. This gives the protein CASSLARANTGELFF.

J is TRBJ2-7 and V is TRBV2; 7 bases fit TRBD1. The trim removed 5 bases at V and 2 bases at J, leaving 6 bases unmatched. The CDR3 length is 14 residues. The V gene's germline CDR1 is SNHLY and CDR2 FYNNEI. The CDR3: CASSLDRSTYEQYF. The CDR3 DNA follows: TGTGCCAGCAGTCTGGACAGGTCTACCTACGAGCAGTACTTC.

CDR3 coding DNA: TGTGCCAGCAGTTTTGTGGACTCTAACTATGGCTACACCTTC. Its protein is CASSFVDSNYGYTF. The chain is built from TRBV28 and TRBJ1-2; D is unclear. V shed 3 bases and J shed 0 bases, with 8 bases lying between them. This CDR3 spans 14 amino acids. Germline CDR1 is MDHEN and CDR2 is SYDVKM.

The CDR3 DNA reads as TGTGCCAGTAGTATCCTGTCCGGGTACTATGGCTACACCTTC. This sequence encodes CASSILSGYYGYTF. The V and J genes are TRBV19 and TRBJ1-2; no reliable D call. The CDR3 runs to 14 residues. Germline CDR1 reads LNHDA; CDR2 reads SQIVND (reference sequence). Trimming pared 3 bases from V and 3 bases from J, leaving 11 bases between. Drawing the rest from reference TRBV19 and TRBJ1-2, the complete variable domain is DGGITQSPKYLFRKEGQNVTLSCEQNLNHDAMYWYRQDPGQGLRLIYYSQIVNDFQKGDIAEGYSVSREKKESFPLTVTSAQKNPTAFYLCASSILSGYYGYTFGSGTRLTVV.

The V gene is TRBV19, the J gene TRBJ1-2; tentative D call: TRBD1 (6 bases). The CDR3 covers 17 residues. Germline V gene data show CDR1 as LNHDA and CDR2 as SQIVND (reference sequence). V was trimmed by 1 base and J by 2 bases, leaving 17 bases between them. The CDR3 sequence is CASSIAGDTTINYGYTF. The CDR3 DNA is TGTGCCAGTAGTATAGCCGGGGACACTACCATCAACTATGGCTACACCTTC. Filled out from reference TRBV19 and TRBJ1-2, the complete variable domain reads DGGITQSPKYLFRKEGQNVTLSCEQNLNHDAMYWYRQDPGQGLRLIYYSQIVNDFQKGDIAEGYSVSREKKESFPLTVTSAQKNPTAFYLCASSIAGDTTINYGYTFGSGTRLTVV.

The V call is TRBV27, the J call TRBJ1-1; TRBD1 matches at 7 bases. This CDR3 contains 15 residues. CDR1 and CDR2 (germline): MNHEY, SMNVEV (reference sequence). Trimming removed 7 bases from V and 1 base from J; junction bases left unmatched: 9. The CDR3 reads CASKSPGGPNTEAFF. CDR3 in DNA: TGTGCCAGCAAATCGCCAGGGGGGCCGAACACTGAAGCTTTCTTT.